This T cell receptor (beta chain) was found in a study of graft-versus-host responses after intestinal transplantation. For the study at large: Every transplant recipient was induced with anti-thymocyte globulin, then maintained on tacrolimus and steroids for roughly 3 years.

Germline CDR1 and CDR2: SGHRS and YFSETQ. CDR3 length: 14 amino acids. V lost 5 bases, J lost 4 bases, and 15 bases lay in between. Of note for this clone: Its antigen is not identified.

Some clones are missing from TCRdb's copy, which holds only in-frame ones; the method was immunoSEQ multiplex PCR. The sample holds about 97,000 clones; 75% to 95% are singletons and the top ten take approximately 0.18%. The sequencing here drew on unstimulated CD4+ T cells sorted from spleen or lymph node cells, taken before transplant. The TCR comes from a human donor who was the organ donor for an intestinal transplant. The chain combines TRBV5-1 with TRBJ1-1; no clear D gene. CDR3 nucleotide sequence: TGCGCCAGCAGTCGGGAGGGAGGACGCACTGAAGCTTTCTTT. This gives the protein CASSREGGRTEAFF.